A single sample is the source of the 13 T cell receptor beta chains below, sequenced in a study of blood T cell repertoires in COVID-19. TCRdb keeps only in-frame clones here, not all; method: immunoSEQ multiplex PCR. Among 140,000 to 150,000 clones listed, more than 75% were seen once. Sequenced material: PBMCs or T cells enriched from blood (not recorded which). Receptor source: a woman aged 25 to 39 with acute COVID-19.

This chain connects TRBV5-1 to TRBJ2-3; D call uncertain. V was clipped by 4 bases and J by 1 base, with 13 bases between them. CDR1 and CDR2 from the germline V gene are SGHRS and YFSETQ. The CDR3 consists of 15 residues. CDR3 in amino acids: CASSNDWVGTDTQYF. The CDR3 bases are TGCGCCAGCAGCAACGACTGGGTCGGCACAGATACGCAGTATTTT.

This clone came up once. The gene calls are TRBV18 and TRBJ1-3; D is perhaps TRBD1 (6 bases). This CDR3 is 16 amino acids long. Trimming shortened V by 6 bases and J by 0 bases, and 15 bases separated the two germline ends. Germline CDR1 KGHSH, CDR2 LQKENI. The CDR3 DNA reads as TGTGCCAGCTCCCTGGGACACGCCGACTCTGGAAACACCATATATTTT. As protein: CASSLGHADSGNTIYF.

The rearrangement links TRBV5-6 to TRBJ1-1; D is unresolved. The CDR3 sequence is 13 residues long. Trimming removed 4 bases at V and 1 base at J, with 8 bases between. Germline lookup yields CDR1 SGHDT and CDR2 YYEEEE. In nucleotides, the CDR3 is TGTGCCAGCAGCGAAACAGAGAACACTGAAGCTTTCTTT. It codes for CASSETENTEAFF.

The chain carries TRBV13 and TRBJ1-4; D perhaps matches TRBD1 (6 bases). This CDR3 is built from 16 residues. Germline CDR1 PRHDT, CDR2 FYEKMQ (reference sequence). The V end lost 0 bases, the J end lost 5 bases, and 13 bases lay between the germline ends. CDR3 coding DNA: TGTGCCAGCAGCTTAGGCAGGGGATGGGGGAATGAAAAACTGTTTTTT. It yields the protein CASSLGRGWGNEKLFF.

This chain uses TRBV18 with TRBJ1-5; 10 bases match TRBD1. This CDR3 spans 15 amino acids. J was trimmed by 6 bases and V by 5 bases; bases with no gene match: 7. The germline V gene encodes CDR1 KGHSH and CDR2 LQKENI. The CDR3 DNA is TGTGCCAGCTCAGGGACAGGGGCTGGTGGTCAGCCCCAGCATTTT. Translating it yields CASSGTGAGGQPQHF.

V usage is TRBV2 and J usage is TRBJ1-5; maybe TRBD1 (5 bases). Germline CDR1 reads SNHLY; CDR2 reads FYNNEI. CDR3 size: 15 residues. The V end was cut by 3 bases, the J end by 0 bases, with 9 bases between. The CDR3 DNA reads TGTGCCAGCAGTGACGACAGTTATAGCAATCAGCCCCAGCATTTT. It codes for CASSDDSYSNQPQHF.

This clone has only one observation. The same CDR3 arises from other DNA sequences in this sample as well. J is TRBJ2-7 and V is TRBV18, with 9 bases fitting TRBD1. The V segment lost 3 bases and the J segment 1 base; nucleotides outside the gene matches: 1. In germline, CDR1 is KGHSH, CDR2 LQKENI. This CDR3 region has 14 residues. The CDR3 nucleotides are TGTGCCAGCTCACCGGACAGGGGTTCCTACGAGCAGTACTTC. This encodes CASSPDRGSYEQYF.

The CDR3 reads CASSPETSGRVRSSYNEQFF. The DNA for the CDR3 is TGTGCCAGCAGCCCAGAGACTAGCGGGAGAGTCAGGTCTTCCTACAATGAGCAGTTCTTC. The J gene is TRBJ2-1, the V gene TRBV5-5, with 12 bases fitting TRBD2. The CDR3 consists of 20 residues. Germline-derived CDR1 and CDR2 are SGHKS and YYEKEE (reference sequence). With 4 bases clipped from V and 1 base from J, the junction kept 15 bases outside the gene matches.

Only one count was recorded for this clone. The genes are TRBV5-1 and TRBJ1-2, with D possibly TRBD1 on 5 matching bases. In germline, CDR1 is SGHRS, CDR2 YFSETQ. V lost 3 bases to trimming and J lost 1 base, with 7 bases between them. The CDR3 covers 13 residues. CDR3 protein: CASSSGLNYGYTF. CDR3 nucleotide sequence: TGCGCCAGCAGCTCGGGACTTAACTATGGCTACACCTTC.

This clone was seen a single time. This chain links TRBV28 with TRBJ2-1, with TRBD2 matching over 7 bases. Germline CDR1 reads MDHEN; CDR2 reads SYDVKM. Trimming cost V 7 bases and J 2 bases; bases outside gene matches: 2. This CDR3 is 13 amino acids long. The CDR3, as DNA: TGTGCCAGCATAGCGGGTACCTACAATGAGCAGTTCTTC. Protein product: CASIAGTYNEQFF.

The J gene is TRBJ2-7, the V gene TRBV7-6; D uncertain. Germline loops: CDR1 SGHVS, CDR2 FNYEAQ. Trimming removed 1 base from V and 3 bases from J, with 7 bases in between. This CDR3 has 13 amino acids. The CDR3 loop is CASSLGPNYEQYF. The CDR3 DNA sequence: TGTGCCAGCAGCTTAGGTCCCAACTACGAGCAGTACTTC.

Only a few counts were recorded for this clone. This sample includes further DNA sequences coding for the same CDR3. The V gene is TRBV7-8, the J gene TRBJ1-2; 7 bases align to TRBD1. The CDR3 sequence is 15 residues long. V was pared by 5 bases and J by 0 bases, with 6 bases of the junction left unmatched. In germline, CDR1 is SGHVS, CDR2 FQNEAQ. The chain's CDR3 is CASSPRTGPNYGYTF. CDR3 nucleotide sequence: TGTGCCAGCAGCCCTCGGACAGGCCCTAACTATGGCTACACCTTC.

This rearrangement joins TRBV15 to TRBJ2-1, with TRBD2 as a possible D gene (7 bases). Between the trimmed V and J ends, which lost 0 bases and 8 bases, there was a span of 14 bases. This CDR3 has 15 amino acids. The V gene's germline CDR1 is LNHNV and CDR2 YYDKDF (reference sequence). The CDR3 DNA reads TGTGCCACCAGCAGAGATTCGGGGGGCACGGATGAGCAGTTCTTC. This codes for CATSRDSGGTDEQFF.